This T cell receptor beta chain was sequenced in a study of response to subunit inactivated influenza vaccine. Study outcomes and limitations: Each seasonal influenza vaccination recruits few new T cells, the authors suggested.

MiXCR, run by TCRdb on the RT-PCR reads, gives a single entry per CDR3 protein. The data contain roughly 760,000 distinct CDR3 sequences, 21% of them singletons. CDR3 size: 12 residues. Germline CDR1 and CDR2: SQVTM and ANQGSEA. V gave up 8 bases and J gave up 8 bases, with 15 bases separating them. A word on this clonotype: What it binds is unknown.

The sequence derives from a middle-aged man who received an inactivated influenza vaccine. The chain recombines TRBV29-1 with TRBJ2-2; a possible D gene is TRBD1 (5 bases). Here the sequenced sample was PBMCs from blood, taken 5 to 6 days after vaccination. CDR3 nucleotides: TGCAGCCTGGACACCCCGTTGGGGGAGCTGTTTTTT. It yields the protein CSLDTPLGELFF.